The clone carrying this T cell receptor (beta chain) was counted a few times. This specimen comes from a study of cytomegalovirus exposure and HLA in healthy donors. Study in general: From about 180 million T cells, an earlier analysis saw approximately 110 million unique TCR beta sequences.

Primers included in the PCR were 60 Vbeta and 13 Jbeta primers. Sequenced by immunoSEQ multiplex PCR; TCRdb stores in-frame clones only, minus some. The sample has about 170,000 clones, 78% seen once. This CDR3 has 16 amino acids. The germline CDR1 and CDR2 sequences are MNHEY and SMNVEV (reference sequence). V shed 6 bases and J shed 2 bases, with 20 bases lying between them. The sequence derives from a woman in her fifties or sixties in good health and CMV-seropositive. The sample taken for sequencing was PBMCs. The genes are TRBV27 and TRBJ2-7; D might be TRBD1 (6 bases). The CDR3 DNA reads TGTGCCAGCAGCGAGGGGGACATCGCAGGAACCTACGAGCAGTACTTC. This gives the protein CASSEGDIAGTYEQYF.